These T cell receptor beta chains were read from a single sample in a study of blood T cell repertoires in COVID-19. The repertoire was sequenced with immunoSEQ multiplex PCR; TCRdb's copy has only in-frame clones and lacks some. Found here are about 140,000 clones, around 83% of them singletons; the top ten hold around 1.4%. Sequences were obtained from peripheral blood. Every receptor here comes from a human donor in a cohort sampled during active COVID-19. Both conserved end residues are trimmed from each CDR3. A D gene is named only where the DNA matches it firmly. The size entry is marked missing in some rows and otherwise reads once, few, many or a size class.

cdr3_length d_call clone_size v_call cdr3_aa
11 NA NA TRBV7-2 ASSLGAVNEQF
12 NA NA TRBV7-3 ASSLRVNTGELF
11 TRBD1 NA TRBV5-1 ASSWDSSTEAF
12 NA NA TRBV11-2 ASSQNRNTGELF
10 NA NA TRBV5-4 ASSAPGGGYT
13 TRBD1 NA TRBV27 ASSFNRGVYNEQF
12 TRBD1 NA TRBV11-3 ASSLEGQAGEQY
15 NA NA TRBV4-1 ASSQGGTRGSGNTIY
13 TRBD2 NA TRBV3-1/TRBV3-2 ASSQELAGDTEQY
12 TRBD2 once TRBV6-5 ASSYVSGTDTQY
13 TRBD1 few TRBV3-1/TRBV3-2 ASSPLLRGARGYT
12 NA NA TRBV18 ASSPQGSGNTIY
14 NA NA TRBV6-6 ASSPRSSGNSYEQY
13 NA NA TRBV9 ASSVRQFREETQY
11 NA NA TRBV6-5 AAALFSNYGYT
13 TRBD1 NA TRBV18 ASSLRQGANYGYT
14 TRBD1 NA TRBV18 ASSRKTGTTTDTQY